These T cell receptor beta chains were read from a single sample in a study of OX40 agonist ivuxolimab in advanced cancers. The table came from immunoSEQ multiplex PCR; TCRdb's copy has only in-frame clones and leaves some out. The sample includes over 85,000 clones, roughly 83% of them seen just once. The source was CD4+ or CD8+ T cells sorted from blood, collected in a trial of the OX40 agonist ivuxolimab. The receptors derive from an adult with an advanced solid tumor such as melanoma, head and neck, liver or kidney cancer. CDR3s include the opening cysteine and the closing phenylalanine or tryptophan. Fields, in order: D gene, J gene, V gene, clone size, CDR3 protein, CDR3 DNA. D genes are given only for firm matches. Not all rows give a size; the values are once, few, many and, for expanded clones, a class.

-	TRBJ1-2	TRBV6-6	-	CASSYGRADYGYTF	TGTGCCAGCAGTTACGGCAGGGCCGATTATGGCTACACCTTC
TRBD1	TRBJ1-1	TRBV5-6	-	CASSVRGLNTEAFF	TGTGCCAGCAGCGTCAGGGGGTTGAACACTGAAGCTTTCTTT
-	TRBJ1-6	TRBV7-2	-	CASSYRTTVAYNSPLHF	TGTGCCAGCAGCTACCGGACGACAGTGGCCTATAATTCACCCCTCCACTTT
-	TRBJ2-5	TRBV19	-	CASSDSSPTETQYF	TGTGCCAGTAGTGATAGTAGCCCGACGGAGACCCAGTACTTC
TRBD1	TRBJ2-5	TRBV6-1	-	CASSFRGPYQETQYF	TGTGCCAGCAGCTTCAGGGGGCCTTACCAAGAGACCCAGTACTTC
TRBD1	TRBJ2-7	TRBV28	once	CASRKDRVREQYF	TGTGCCAGCAGGAAAGACAGGGTGCGAGAGCAGTACTTC
TRBD2	TRBJ2-1	TRBV6-5	-	CASSPRSGGTDEQFF	TGTGCCAGCAGCCCCCGGAGCGGGGGGACCGATGAGCAGTTCTTC
-	TRBJ2-1	TRBV28	-	CASSLLRGEQFF	TGTGCCAGCAGTTTGCTCCGAGGAGAGCAGTTCTTC
TRBD1	TRBJ2-7	TRBV6-5	-	CASSRFRQGGYEQYF	TGTGCCAGCAGTCGTTTCCGACAGGGTGGGTACGAGCAGTACTTC
TRBD2	TRBJ2-1	TRBV5-1	-	CASSLGAPGGTDEQFF	TGCGCCAGCAGCCTTGGGGCCCCGGGAGGGACGGATGAGCAGTTCTTC
-	TRBJ2-7	TRBV7-2	-	CASTRERGRGEQYF	TGTGCCAGCACGCGAGAGAGGGGACGCGGCGAGCAGTACTTC